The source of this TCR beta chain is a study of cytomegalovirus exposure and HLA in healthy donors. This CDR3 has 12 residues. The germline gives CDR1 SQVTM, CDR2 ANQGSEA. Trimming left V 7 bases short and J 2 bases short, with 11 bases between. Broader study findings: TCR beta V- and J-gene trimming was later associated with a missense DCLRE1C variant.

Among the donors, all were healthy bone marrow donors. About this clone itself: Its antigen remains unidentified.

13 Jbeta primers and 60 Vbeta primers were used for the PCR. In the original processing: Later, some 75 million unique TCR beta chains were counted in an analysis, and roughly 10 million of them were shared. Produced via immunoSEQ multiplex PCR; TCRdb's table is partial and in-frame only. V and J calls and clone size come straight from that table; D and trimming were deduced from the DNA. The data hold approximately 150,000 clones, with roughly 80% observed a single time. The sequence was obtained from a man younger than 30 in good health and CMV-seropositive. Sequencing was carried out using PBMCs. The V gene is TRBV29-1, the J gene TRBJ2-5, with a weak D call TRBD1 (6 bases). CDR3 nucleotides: TGCAGCGGGGGGACACCGCAAGAGACCCAGTACTTC. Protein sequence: CSGGTPQETQYF.